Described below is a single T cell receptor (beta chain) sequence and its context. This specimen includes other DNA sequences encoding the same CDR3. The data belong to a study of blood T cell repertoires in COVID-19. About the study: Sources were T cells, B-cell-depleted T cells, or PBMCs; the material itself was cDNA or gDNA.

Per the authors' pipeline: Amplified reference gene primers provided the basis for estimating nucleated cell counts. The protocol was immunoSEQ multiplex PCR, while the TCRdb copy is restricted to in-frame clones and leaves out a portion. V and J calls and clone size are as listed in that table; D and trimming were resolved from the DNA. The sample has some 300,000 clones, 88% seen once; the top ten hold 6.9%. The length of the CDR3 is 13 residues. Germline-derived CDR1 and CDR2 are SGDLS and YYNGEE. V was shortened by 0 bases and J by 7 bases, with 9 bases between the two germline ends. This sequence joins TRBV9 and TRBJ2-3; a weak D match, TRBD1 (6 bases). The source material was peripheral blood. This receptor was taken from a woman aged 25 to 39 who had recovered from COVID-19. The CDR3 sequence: CASSVGGRNTQYF. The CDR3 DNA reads TGTGCCAGCAGCGTAGGGGGGCGAAATACGCAGTATTTT.